The 26 T cell receptor beta chains below were found in one sample sequenced in a study of regulatory T cells in long-lasting Graves disease. Time point in this sample: persistent/refractory GD, antithyroid drugs over 5 years with positive TRAb. PBMCs provided the RNA from which the TCR library was made. The authors built TCR beta libraries using iRepertoire HTBI primers and Arm-PCR of CDR3 regions. TCRdb analysed the multiplex PCR reads with MiXCR anew, one entry per CDR3 protein. The table has 390,000 or so distinct CDR3 sequences, approximately 25% seen once; the top ten hold around a quarter. This specimen was peripheral blood mononuclear cells (PBMCs), taken when the disease was refractory, from a patient treated with antithyroid drugs. The source is a woman aged 40 to 50 with Graves disease.

This clonotype was picked up one time. V and J are TRBV20-1 and TRBJ1-6, with TRBD1 as a possible D gene (6 bases). Germline CDR1 reads DFQATT; CDR2 reads SNEGSKA (reference sequence). Trimming stripped 6 bases from V and 5 bases from J, with 17 bases between. The CDR3 length is 15 residues. The CDR3 here is CSAYPRTVNNSPLHF. Written as DNA, the CDR3 is TGCAGTGCCTACCCACGGACAGTGAATAATTCACCCCTCCACTTT.

J is TRBJ2-5 and V is TRBV3-1, with a possible D match to TRBD2 (6 bases). Germline V gene sequence: CDR1 LGHDT, CDR2 YNNKEL (reference sequence). Trimming removed 0 bases from V and 0 bases from J, with 14 bases in between. This CDR3 contains 17 residues. The CDR3 here is CASSQDARLDNQETQYF. CDR3 nucleotide sequence: TGTGCCAGCAGCCAAGATGCGAGACTAGATAACCAAGAGACCCAGTACTTC.

Many counts were recorded for this clonotype. The chain is built from TRBV10-1 and TRBJ2-2; D call uncertain. The germline V gene has CDR1 WNHNN and CDR2 SYGVQD (reference sequence). V gave up 2 bases and J gave up 6 bases, with 7 bases separating them. CDR3 length equals 13 residues. The CDR3 DNA is TGCGCCAGCAGTGAGGTCTACCCCGGGGAGCTGTTTTTT. This encodes CASSEVYPGELFF.

This clonotype showed up many times. CDR3 coding DNA: TGCAGTGCTAGGATCCCAGCGGTGGGGGGAGAGACCCAGTACTTC. Its translation is CSARIPAVGGETQYF. This chain uses TRBV20-1 with TRBJ2-5, with a weak D call TRBD2 (6 bases). The CDR3 covers 15 residues. Germline V gives CDR1 DFQATT, CDR2 SNEGSKA (reference sequence). Trimming stripped 3 bases from V and 4 bases from J, with 18 bases between.

This clonotype came up a few times. The rearrangement joins TRBV6-1 to TRBJ2-3; 7 bases fit TRBD1. The germline V gene has CDR1 MNHNS and CDR2 SASEGT. V lost 5 bases to trimming and J lost 0 bases; unmatched junction nucleotides: 5. This CDR3 comprises 15 residues. The CDR3 spells CASSRLGQSTDTQYF. CDR3 nucleotides: TGTGCCAGCAGTCGTCTGGGACAGAGCACAGATACGCAGTATTTT.

The gene calls are TRBV20-1 and TRBJ1-5; unclear D gene. This CDR3 has 14 residues. Trimming removed 1 base at V and 3 bases at J, with 10 bases between. Germline loops: CDR1 DFQATT, CDR2 SNEGSKA (reference sequence). The CDR3 here is CSARAAVNNQPQHF. DNA of the CDR3: TGCAGTGCTAGAGCCGCGGTTAACAATCAGCCCCAGCATTTT.

V is TRBV5-1 and J is TRBJ2-1, with 11 bases that match TRBD2. CDR3 length: 16 residues. The V gene end was trimmed by 4 bases and the J gene end by 0 bases; junction bases not matched to a gene: 3. CDR1 and CDR2 (germline): SGHRS, YFSETQ. The CDR3 here is CASSLGLAASYNEQFF. CDR3 coding DNA: TGCGCCAGCAGCCTGGGACTAGCGGCCTCCTACAATGAGCAGTTCTTC.

This clonotype was recorded at least ten times. The chain couples TRBV12-5 to TRBJ1-2; D is uncertain. Germline-derived CDR1 and CDR2 are LGHNT and FRNRAP. Trimming took off 6 bases at V and 4 bases at J, with 27 bases between the two ends. CDR3 length: 18 amino acids. The CDR3 region is CASGSSFVGLPALYGYTF. The CDR3 nucleotides read TGTGCTAGTGGGTCGTCTTTTGTTGGGCTCCCGGCCCTCTATGGCTACACCTTC.

This clonotype showed up just a few times. The gene calls are TRBV6-5 and TRBJ2-7, with a tentative D call TRBD2 (6 bases). Germline V gene lookup returns CDR1 MNHEY and CDR2 SVGAGI. V shed 3 bases and J shed 2 bases, with 17 bases lying between them. CDR3 length: 16 residues. CDR3 region: CASSYFRGTEPYEQYF. The DNA of the CDR3 is TGTGCCAGCAGTTATTTTCGGGGGACGGAGCCCTACGAGCAGTACTTC.

V usage is TRBV11-2 and J usage is TRBJ2-6; D remains ambiguous. CDR3 size: 19 residues. Germline V gene sequence: CDR1 SGHAT, CDR2 FQNNGV. V gave up 5 bases and J gave up 2 bases, with 22 bases separating them. CDR3: CASSPYAFPQPPGANVLTF. The CDR3 region has the DNA TGTGCCAGCAGCCCTTACGCTTTCCCCCAACCGCCTGGGGCCAACGTCCTGACTTTC.

This clonotype was seen a few times. This chain connects TRBV28 to TRBJ2-3, with D perhaps matching TRBD2 (5 bases). The V end lost 7 bases, the J end lost 0 bases, and 8 bases lay between the germline ends. The CDR3 length is 13 residues. CDR1 is MDHEN, CDR2 SYDVKM, per germline. CDR3 sequence (DNA): TGTGCCAGCAATAGAGGGAGCACAGATACGCAGTATTTT. Its translation is CASNRGSTDTQYF.

This clonotype was observed a handful of times. The V call is TRBV30, the J call TRBJ2-7, with a possible D match to TRBD1 (5 bases). This CDR3 contains 14 residues. Germline CDR1 and CDR2: GTSNPN and SVGIG (reference sequence). Trimming took off 3 bases at V and 4 bases at J, with 16 bases between the two ends. The CDR3 sequence is CAWRGGQGRYEQYF. The DNA for the CDR3 is TGTGCCTGGAGAGGTGGGCAGGGAAGGTACGAGCAGTACTTC. The full variable domain, completed using reference TRBV30 and TRBJ2-7, is SQTIHQWPATLVQPVGSPLSLECTVEGTSNPNLYWYRQAAGRGLQLLFYSVGIGQISSEVPQNLSASRPQDRQFILSSKKLLLSDSGFYLCAWRGGQGRYEQYFGPGTRLTVT.

The CDR3 spells CSASGDTEAFF. The CDR3 DNA reads as TGCAGTGCTAGTGGGGACACTGAAGCTTTCTTT. The rearrangement uses TRBV20-1 and TRBJ1-1; D uncertain. CDR1 DFQATT and CDR2 SNEGSKA come from the germline V gene (reference sequence). The V end was cut by 3 bases, the J end by 3 bases, with 5 bases between. This CDR3 comprises 11 residues.

This clonotype showed up many times. The gene calls are TRBV20-1 and TRBJ2-7, with 7 bases fitting TRBD1. The V gene end was trimmed by 0 bases and the J gene end by 7 bases; junction bases not matched to a gene: 6. The CDR3 has 13 residues. Germline V gene sequence: CDR1 DFQATT, CDR2 SNEGSKA (reference sequence). The CDR3 sequence: CSAREAGGREQYF. The CDR3 DNA follows: TGCAGTGCTAGAGAGGCAGGGGGAAGGGAGCAGTACTTC.

This clonotype came up many times. The V call is TRBV28, the J call TRBJ2-7, with D unresolved. V dropped 4 bases and J dropped 6 bases, with 16 bases sitting between them. The CDR3 loop spans 14 amino acids. The V gene's germline CDR1 is MDHEN and CDR2 SYDVKM. The CDR3 loop reads CASSYSDRVGEQYF. CDR3 bases: TGTGCCAGCAGTTACTCGGACCGCGTGGGCGAGCAGTACTTC.

This clonotype came up many times. J is TRBJ2-4 and V is TRBV7-8, with D unclear. This CDR3 contains 17 residues. Trimming removed 1 base from V and 0 bases from J, with 13 bases in between. Per the germline V gene, CDR1 is SGHVS and CDR2 is FQNEAQ. The CDR3 nucleotides are TGTGCCAGCAGCTTAGACTCCAGGATCCTAGCCAAAAACATTCAGTACTTC. Its protein is CASSLDSRILAKNIQYF.

This clonotype was observed many times. The J gene is TRBJ1-1, the V gene TRBV7-8, with TRBD1 as a possible D gene (6 bases). Trimming removed 4 bases from V and 3 bases from J, with 21 bases in between. The germline gives CDR1 SGHVS, CDR2 FQNEAQ. The CDR3 contains 17 residues. In DNA form, the CDR3 reads TGTGCCAGCAGCTACGGACGGGGGGGCGCCAGGTACACTGAAGCTTTCTTT. This codes for CASSYGRGGARYTEAFF.

This clonotype turned up a few times. The V call is TRBV19, the J call TRBJ1-1, with TRBD1 identical over 8 bases. CDR3 size: 14 residues. Germline V gene sequence: CDR1 LNHDA, CDR2 SQIVND (reference sequence). V shed 4 bases, J shed 10 bases, and the junction held 11 bases outside the gene matches. The CDR3 DNA follows: TGTGCCAGTAGTACCCCAGAGGTCCAGGGGGCAGCTTTCTTT. Its translation: CASSTPEVQGAAFF.

There are many counts of this clonotype. The chain couples TRBV6-1 to TRBJ1-5; D remains ambiguous. Germline values: CDR1 MNHNS, CDR2 SASEGT. The V end lost 5 bases, the J end lost 0 bases, and 14 bases lay between the germline ends. The CDR3 has 16 residues. For the CDR3, the DNA is TGTGCCAGCAGTCAATTCGGACGGTATAGCAATCAGCCCCAGCATTTT. This sequence encodes CASSQFGRYSNQPQHF.

This clonotype came up many times. This chain uses TRBV7-2 with TRBJ2-7; TRBD2 agrees at 9 bases. The V gene end was trimmed by 1 base and the J gene end by 5 bases; junction bases not matched to a gene: 9. Germline values: CDR1 SGHTA, CDR2 FQGNSA. The CDR3 extends over 16 amino acids. CDR3 nucleotides: TGTGCCAGCAGCTTAGGAGATAGCGGGAGTAGGAACGAGCAGTACTTC. Translation: CASSLGDSGSRNEQYF.

In the case of this clonotype: A clone one base away is much larger, so this may be a read error. Here the CDR3 omits its conserved ending phenylalanine or tryptophan, so a read error is the likely source. The chain carries TRBV2 and TRBJ1-1; TRBD1 matches 7 bases. This CDR3 contains 13 residues. Germline CDR1 is SNHLY and CDR2 is FYNNEI. J was trimmed by 4 bases and V by 4 bases; bases with no gene match: 3. This CDR3 reads CASSGQGITEAFL. CDR3 bases: TGTGCCAGCAGTGGACAGGGAATCACTGAAGCTTTCCTT.

The chain carries TRBV20-1 and TRBJ1-2; 10 nucleotides align to TRBD1. Germline V gene lookup returns CDR1 DFQATT and CDR2 SNEGSKA (reference sequence). The CDR3 is made up of 17 amino acids. J was trimmed by 8 bases and V by 5 bases; bases with no gene match: 20. The CDR3 region is CSADPFFDRGRSNGYTF. Here the CDR3 DNA reads TGCAGTGCTGATCCATTCTTCGACAGGGGGCGATCGAACGGCTACACCTTC.

In this sample, this clonotype turned up many times. The CDR3 loop is CASSLGLANYEQYF. CDR3 DNA sequence: TGCGCCAGCAGCTTGGGACTAGCGAACTACGAGCAGTACTTC. This chain joins TRBV5-1 and TRBJ2-7; TRBD2 matches at 8 bases. Germline assignment: CDR1 SGHRS and CDR2 YFSETQ. The CDR3 sequence is 14 residues long. J was trimmed by 3 bases and V by 0 bases; bases with no gene match: 2.

The rearrangement joins TRBV9 to TRBJ2-5; no clear D gene. The CDR3 is made up of 14 amino acids. Trimming removed 1 base from V and 5 bases from J, with 12 bases in between. Per the germline V gene, CDR1 is SGDLS and CDR2 is YYNGEE. CDR3 nucleotides: TGTGCCAGCAGCGTAACCCCCATCGGGGAGACCCAGTACTTC. Protein sequence: CASSVTPIGETQYF.

The chain carries TRBV7-2 and TRBJ2-2; D assignment may be TRBD1 or TRBD2 (5 bases each). Trimming took 3 bases from V and 6 from J, leaving 11 bases between them. The CDR3 spans 14 residues. CDR1 and CDR2 (germline): SGHTA, FQGNSA. The CDR3 is CASSFSGAAGELFF. Here the CDR3 DNA reads TGTGCCAGCAGCTTTTCCGGGGCCGCCGGGGAGCTGTTTTTT.

The chain couples TRBV9 to TRBJ1-3, with D tentatively TRBD1 (5 bases). The CDR3 has 15 amino acids. CDR1 and CDR2 (germline): SGDLS, YYNGEE. With 3 bases removed from V and 1 base from J, the gap between germline ends came to 11 bases. CDR3 sequence: CASSEWGESGNTIYF. CDR3 sequence (DNA): TGTGCCAGCAGCGAGTGGGGGGAGTCTGGAAACACCATATATTTT.